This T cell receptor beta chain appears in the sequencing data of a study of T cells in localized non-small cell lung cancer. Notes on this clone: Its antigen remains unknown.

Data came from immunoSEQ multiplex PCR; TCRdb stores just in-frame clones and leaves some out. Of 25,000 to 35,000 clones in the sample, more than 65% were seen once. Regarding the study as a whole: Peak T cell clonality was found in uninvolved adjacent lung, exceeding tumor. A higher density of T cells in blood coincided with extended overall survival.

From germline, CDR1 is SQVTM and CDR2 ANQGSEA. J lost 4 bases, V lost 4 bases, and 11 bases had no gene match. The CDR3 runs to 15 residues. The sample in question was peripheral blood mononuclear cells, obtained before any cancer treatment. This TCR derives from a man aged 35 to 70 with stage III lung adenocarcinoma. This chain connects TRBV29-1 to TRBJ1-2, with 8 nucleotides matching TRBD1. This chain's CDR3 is CSVAAGGHKFYGYTF. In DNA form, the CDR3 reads TGCAGCGTTGCCGCAGGGGGCCATAAATTCTATGGCTACACCTTC.